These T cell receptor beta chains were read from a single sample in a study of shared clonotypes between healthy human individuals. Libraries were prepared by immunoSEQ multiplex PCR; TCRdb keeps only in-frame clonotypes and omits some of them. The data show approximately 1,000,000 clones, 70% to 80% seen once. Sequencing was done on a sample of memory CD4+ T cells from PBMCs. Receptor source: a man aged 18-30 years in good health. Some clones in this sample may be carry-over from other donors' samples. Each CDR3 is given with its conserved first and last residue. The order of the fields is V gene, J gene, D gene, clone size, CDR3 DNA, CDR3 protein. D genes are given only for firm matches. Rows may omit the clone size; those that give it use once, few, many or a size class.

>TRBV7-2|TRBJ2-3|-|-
TGTGCCAGCAGCTCATGGGGGGCCATAGATACGCAGTATTTT
CASSSWGAIDTQYF
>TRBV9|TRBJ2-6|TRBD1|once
TGTGCCAGCAGCCCTTTTTCGGGACAGGCTCTCTCTGGGGCCAACGTCCTGACTTTC
CASSPFSGQALSGANVLTF
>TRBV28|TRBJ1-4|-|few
TGTGCCAGCAGCCAAGGGGTGCCAACTAATGAAAAACTGTTTTTT
CASSQGVPTNEKLFF
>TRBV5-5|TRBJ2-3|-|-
TGTGCCAGCAGCCTGGACAGTCGGACGCAGTATTTT
CASSLDSRTQYF
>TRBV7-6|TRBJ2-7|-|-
TGTGCCAGCAGCTTACCCAATGGCGGGGTGGCGTACTTC
CASSLPNGGVAYF
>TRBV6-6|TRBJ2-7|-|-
TGTGCCAGCAGTTCTATCGACAAGACCTACGAGCAGTACTTC
CASSSIDKTYEQYF
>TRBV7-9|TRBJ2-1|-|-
TGTGCCAGCAGCTTAGAAGGGGTGGGGGACAATGAGCAGTTCTTC
CASSLEGVGDNEQFF
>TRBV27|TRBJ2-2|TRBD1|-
TGTGCCAGCAGTGACAGGGGTCCTAACACCGGGGAGCTGTTTTTT
CASSDRGPNTGELFF
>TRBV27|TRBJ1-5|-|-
TGTGCCAGCAGTCCCCTAACGGGGGGCTATAGCAATCAGCCCCAGCATTTT
CASSPLTGGYSNQPQHF
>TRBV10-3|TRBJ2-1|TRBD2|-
TGTGCCTCCCAGAACGCACTAGCGTCTGGCGATGAGCAGTTCTTC
CASQNALASGDEQFF
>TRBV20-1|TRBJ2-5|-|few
TGCAGTGCTAGCCATGGCGAGACCCAGTACTTC
CSASHGETQYF
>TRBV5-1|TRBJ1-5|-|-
TGCGCCAGCAGCTTGGAAGGGCGCAATCAGCCCCAGCATTTT
CASSLEGRNQPQHF
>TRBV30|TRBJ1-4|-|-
TGTGCCTGGAGCCGCGTTGGGGGCGCGTTGGAAAAACTGTTTTTT
CAWSRVGGALEKLFF
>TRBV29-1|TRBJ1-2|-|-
TGCAGCGTTGAAGCAGGGGCGACTAACTATGGCTACACCTTC
CSVEAGATNYGYTF
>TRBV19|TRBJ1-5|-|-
TGTGCCAGTAGTATAGGTCCGGGCGCTATTCAGCCCCAGCATTTT
CASSIGPGAIQPQHF
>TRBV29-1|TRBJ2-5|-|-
TGCAGCGTTGAAGTGGCGGCAGGTAAAGAAGAGACCCAGTACTTC
CSVEVAAGKEETQYF
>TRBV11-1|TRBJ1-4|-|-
TGTGCCAGCAGCAGCATATTCGGGAGGCTCAATGAAAAACTGTTTTTT
CASSSIFGRLNEKLFF
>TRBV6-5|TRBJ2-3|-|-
TGTGCCAGCAGTTCTCGTGGGGATACGCAGTATTTT
CASSSRGDTQYF
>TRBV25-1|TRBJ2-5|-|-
TGTGCCAGCAGTGACGCCGGGTCCTCGGGAGAGACCCAGTACTTC
CASSDAGSSGETQYF
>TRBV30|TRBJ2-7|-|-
TGTGCCTGGAGTGTAGGCTGGATCTCGAGTCGGGGTTACGAGCAGTACTTC
CAWSVGWISSRGYEQYF
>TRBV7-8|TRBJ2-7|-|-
TGTGCCAGCAGCTTAGTCCCACCCATCTCCTACGAGCAGTACTTC
CASSLVPPISYEQYF
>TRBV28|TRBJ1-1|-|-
TGTGCCAGCAGTTTAAGTCATTTCGGGGCCACTGAAGCTTTCTTT
CASSLSHFGATEAFF
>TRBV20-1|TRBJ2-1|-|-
TGCAGTGCTAGAATTCAGTATGAGCAGTTCTTC
CSARIQYEQFF
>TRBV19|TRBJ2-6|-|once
TGTGCCAGTAGTATAGACCTCTCTGGGGCCAACGTCCTGACTTTC
CASSIDLSGANVLTF
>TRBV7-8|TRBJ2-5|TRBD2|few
TGTGCCAGCAGCGCCAGGGGAGGGACTAGCCCAGGGACCCAGTACTTC
CASSARGGTSPGTQYF
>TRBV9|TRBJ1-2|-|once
TGTGCCAGCAGCAAATCCGGGACAAGGAGCTATGGCTACACCTTC
CASSKSGTRSYGYTF
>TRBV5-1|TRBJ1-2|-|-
TGCGCCAGCAGCCGACGAACCGTTGAGGGGTATGGCTACACCTTC
CASSRRTVEGYGYTF
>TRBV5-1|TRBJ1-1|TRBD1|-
TGCGCCAGCAGCTTGTTTTCGGTGGGACAGGGGGCCACTGAAGCTTTCTTT
CASSLFSVGQGATEAFF
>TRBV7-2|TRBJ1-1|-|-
TGTGCCAGCAGCCAGTGGGCAGCCAGGGCCACTGAAGCTTTCTTT
CASSQWAARATEAFF
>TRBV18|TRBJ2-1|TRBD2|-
TGTGCCAGCTCAACCCTAGCGGGGGACTACAATGAGCAGTTCTTC
CASSTLAGDYNEQFF
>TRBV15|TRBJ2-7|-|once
TGTGCCACCAGCAGAGTTGGGAACGAGCAGTACTTC
CATSRVGNEQYF
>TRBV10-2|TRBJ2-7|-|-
TGCGCCAGCAGTGACCGGACAGTGAGCTCCTACGAGCAGTACTTC
CASSDRTVSSYEQYF
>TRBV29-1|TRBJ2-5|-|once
TGCAGCGATCGGGTGGGAGAGACCCAGTACTTC
CSDRVGETQYF
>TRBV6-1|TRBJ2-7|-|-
TGTGCCAGCAGTGAAAGGGGCAACGCGGCCTACGAGCAGTACTTC
CASSERGNAAYEQYF
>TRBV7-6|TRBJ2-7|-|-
TGTGCCAGCAGCTCGGGACGAAGAAACGAGCAGTACTTC
CASSSGRRNEQYF
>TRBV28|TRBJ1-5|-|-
TGTGCCAGCGGGGAGGCTTATAGCAATCAGCCCCAGCATTTT
CASGEAYSNQPQHF